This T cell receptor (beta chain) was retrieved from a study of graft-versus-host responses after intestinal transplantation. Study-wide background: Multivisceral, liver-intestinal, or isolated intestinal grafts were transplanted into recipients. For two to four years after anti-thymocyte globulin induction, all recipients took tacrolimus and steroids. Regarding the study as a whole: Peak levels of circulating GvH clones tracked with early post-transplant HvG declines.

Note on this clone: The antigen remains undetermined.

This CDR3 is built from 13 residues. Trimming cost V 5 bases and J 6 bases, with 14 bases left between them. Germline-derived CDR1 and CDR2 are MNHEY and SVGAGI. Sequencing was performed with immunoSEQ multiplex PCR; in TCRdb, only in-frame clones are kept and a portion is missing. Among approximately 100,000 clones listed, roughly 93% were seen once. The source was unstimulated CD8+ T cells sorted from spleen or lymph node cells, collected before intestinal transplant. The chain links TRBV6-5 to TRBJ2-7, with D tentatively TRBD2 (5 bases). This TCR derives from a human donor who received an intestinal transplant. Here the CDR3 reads CASSPTVAGEQYF. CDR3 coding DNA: TGTGCCAGCAGTCCGACCGTGGCGGGCGAGCAGTACTTC.